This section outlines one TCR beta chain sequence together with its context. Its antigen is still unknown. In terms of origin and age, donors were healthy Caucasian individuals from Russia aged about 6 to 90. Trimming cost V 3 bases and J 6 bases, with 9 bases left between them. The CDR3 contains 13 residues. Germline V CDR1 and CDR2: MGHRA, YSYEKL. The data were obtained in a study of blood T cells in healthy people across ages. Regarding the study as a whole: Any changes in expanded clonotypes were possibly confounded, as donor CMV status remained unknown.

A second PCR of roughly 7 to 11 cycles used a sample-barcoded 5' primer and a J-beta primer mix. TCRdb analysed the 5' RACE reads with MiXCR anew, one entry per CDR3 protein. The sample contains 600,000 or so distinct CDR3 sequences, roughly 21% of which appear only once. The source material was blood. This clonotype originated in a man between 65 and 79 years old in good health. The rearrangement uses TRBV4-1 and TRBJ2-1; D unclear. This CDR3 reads CASSHVRANEQFF. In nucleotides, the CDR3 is TGCGCCAGCAGCCACGTTAGGGCCAATGAGCAGTTCTTC.